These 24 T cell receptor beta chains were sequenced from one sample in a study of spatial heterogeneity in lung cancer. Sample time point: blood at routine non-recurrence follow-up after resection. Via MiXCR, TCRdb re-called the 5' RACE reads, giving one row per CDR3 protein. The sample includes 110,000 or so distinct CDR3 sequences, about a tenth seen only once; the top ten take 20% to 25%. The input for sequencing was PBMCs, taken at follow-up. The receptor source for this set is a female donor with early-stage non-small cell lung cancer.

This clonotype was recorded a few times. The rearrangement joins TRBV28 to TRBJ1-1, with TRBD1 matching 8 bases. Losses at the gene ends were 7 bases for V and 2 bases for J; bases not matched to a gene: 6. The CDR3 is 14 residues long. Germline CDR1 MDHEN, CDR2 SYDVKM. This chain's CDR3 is CASISGGPNTEAFF. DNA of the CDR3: TGTGCCAGCATTTCAGGGGGCCCTAACACTGAAGCTTTCTTT.

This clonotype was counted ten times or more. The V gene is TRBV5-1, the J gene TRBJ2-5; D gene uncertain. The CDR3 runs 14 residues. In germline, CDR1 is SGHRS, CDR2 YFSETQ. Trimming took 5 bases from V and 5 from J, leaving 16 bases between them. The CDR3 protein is CASRAVISTETQYF. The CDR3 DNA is TGCGCCAGCAGAGCTGTAATAAGTACTGAGACCCAGTACTTC.

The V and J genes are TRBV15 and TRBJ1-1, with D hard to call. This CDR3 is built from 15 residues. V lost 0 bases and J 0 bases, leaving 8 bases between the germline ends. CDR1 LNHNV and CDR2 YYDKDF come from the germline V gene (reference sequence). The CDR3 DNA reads TGTGCCACCAGCAGAGATCGCAGGCTGAACACTGAAGCTTTCTTT. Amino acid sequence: CATSRDRRLNTEAFF.

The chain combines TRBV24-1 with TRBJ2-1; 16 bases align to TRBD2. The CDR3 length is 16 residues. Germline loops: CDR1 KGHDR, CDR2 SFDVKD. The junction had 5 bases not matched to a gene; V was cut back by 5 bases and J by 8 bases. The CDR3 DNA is TGTGCCACCAGTGCCCTGGGACTAGCGGGAGGGTATGAGCAGTTCTTC. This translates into CATSALGLAGGYEQFF.

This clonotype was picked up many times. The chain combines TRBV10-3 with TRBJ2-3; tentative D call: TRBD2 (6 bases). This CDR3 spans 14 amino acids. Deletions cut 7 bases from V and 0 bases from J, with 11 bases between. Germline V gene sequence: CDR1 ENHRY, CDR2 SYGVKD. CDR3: CAIKGLLSTDTQYF. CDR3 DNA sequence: TGTGCCATCAAGGGACTCCTTAGCACAGATACGCAGTATTTT.

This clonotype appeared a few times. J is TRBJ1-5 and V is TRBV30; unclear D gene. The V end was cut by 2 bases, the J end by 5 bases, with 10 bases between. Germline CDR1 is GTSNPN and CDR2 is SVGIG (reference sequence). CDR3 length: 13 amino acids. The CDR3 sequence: CAWSLSDHQPQHF. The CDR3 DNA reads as TGTGCCTGGAGTTTGTCAGACCATCAGCCCCAGCATTTT.

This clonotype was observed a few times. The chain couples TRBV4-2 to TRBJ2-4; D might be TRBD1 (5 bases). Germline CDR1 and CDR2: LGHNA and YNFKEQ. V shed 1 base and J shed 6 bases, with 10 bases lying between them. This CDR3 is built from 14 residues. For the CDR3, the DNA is TGTGCCAGCAGCCAAGCCGACAGCTCAAACATTCAGTACTTC. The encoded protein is CASSQADSSNIQYF.

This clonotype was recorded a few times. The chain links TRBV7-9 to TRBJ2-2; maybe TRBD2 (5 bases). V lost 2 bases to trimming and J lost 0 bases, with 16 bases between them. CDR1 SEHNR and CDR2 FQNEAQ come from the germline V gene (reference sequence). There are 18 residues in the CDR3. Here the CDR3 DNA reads TGTGCCAGCAGCTTAACCCGGGGTAACCCCACGAACACCGGGGAGCTGTTTTTT. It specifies CASSLTRGNPTNTGELFF.

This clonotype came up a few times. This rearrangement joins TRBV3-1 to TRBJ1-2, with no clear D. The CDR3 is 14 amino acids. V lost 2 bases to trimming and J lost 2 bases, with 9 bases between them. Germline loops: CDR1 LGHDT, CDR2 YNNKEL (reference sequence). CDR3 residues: CASSQPYSNYGYTF. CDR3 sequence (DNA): TGTGCCAGCAGCCAACCCTACAGCAACTATGGCTACACCTTC. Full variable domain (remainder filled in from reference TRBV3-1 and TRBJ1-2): DTAVSQTPKYLVTQMGNDKSIKCEQNLGHDTMYWYKQDSKKFLKIMFSYNNKELIINETVPNRFSPKSPDKAHLNLHINSLELGDSAVYFCASSQPYSNYGYTFGSGTRLTVV.

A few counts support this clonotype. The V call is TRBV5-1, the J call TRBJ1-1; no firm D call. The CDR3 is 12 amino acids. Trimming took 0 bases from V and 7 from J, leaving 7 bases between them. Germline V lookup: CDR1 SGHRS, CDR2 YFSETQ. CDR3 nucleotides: TGCGCCAGCAGCTTGGAGCCCAATGAAGCTTTCTTT. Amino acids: CASSLEPNEAFF.

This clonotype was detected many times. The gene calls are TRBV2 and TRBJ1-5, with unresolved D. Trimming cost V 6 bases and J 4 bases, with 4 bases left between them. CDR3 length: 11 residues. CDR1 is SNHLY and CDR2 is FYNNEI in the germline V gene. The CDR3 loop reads CASRRNQPQHF. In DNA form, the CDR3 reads TGTGCCAGCAGAAGGAATCAGCCCCAGCATTTT.

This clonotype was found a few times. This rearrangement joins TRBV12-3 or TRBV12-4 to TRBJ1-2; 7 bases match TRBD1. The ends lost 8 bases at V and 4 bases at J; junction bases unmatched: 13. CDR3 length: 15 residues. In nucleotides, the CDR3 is TGTGCCAGCCATACTATAGGGGGCTTCGGCTATGGCTACACCTTC. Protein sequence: CASHTIGGFGYGYTF.

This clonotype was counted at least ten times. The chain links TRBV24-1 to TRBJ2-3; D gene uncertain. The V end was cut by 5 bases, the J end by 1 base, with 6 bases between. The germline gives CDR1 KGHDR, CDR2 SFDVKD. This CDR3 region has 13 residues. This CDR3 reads CATSGIGTDTQYF. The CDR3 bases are TGTGCCACCAGTGGGATCGGCACAGATACGCAGTATTTT.

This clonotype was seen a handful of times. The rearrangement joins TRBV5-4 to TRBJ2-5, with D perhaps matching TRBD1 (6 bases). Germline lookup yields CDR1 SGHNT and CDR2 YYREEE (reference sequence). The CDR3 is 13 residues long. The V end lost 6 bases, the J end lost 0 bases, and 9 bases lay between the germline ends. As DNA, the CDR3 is TGTGCCAGCACCGACAGGAACCAAGAGACCCAGTACTTC. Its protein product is CASTDRNQETQYF.

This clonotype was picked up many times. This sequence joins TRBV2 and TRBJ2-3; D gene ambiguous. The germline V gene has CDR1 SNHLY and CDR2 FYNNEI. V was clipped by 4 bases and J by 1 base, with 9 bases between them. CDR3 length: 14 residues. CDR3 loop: CASSGPGGTDTQYF. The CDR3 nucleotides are TGTGCCAGCAGTGGCCCCGGCGGCACAGATACGCAGTATTTT.

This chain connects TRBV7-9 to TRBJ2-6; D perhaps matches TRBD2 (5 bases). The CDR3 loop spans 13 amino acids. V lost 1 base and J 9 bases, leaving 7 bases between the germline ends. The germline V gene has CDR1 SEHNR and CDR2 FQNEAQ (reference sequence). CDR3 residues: CASSLGAGNVLTF. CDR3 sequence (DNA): TGTGCCAGCAGCTTAGGCGCGGGCAACGTCCTGACTTTC.

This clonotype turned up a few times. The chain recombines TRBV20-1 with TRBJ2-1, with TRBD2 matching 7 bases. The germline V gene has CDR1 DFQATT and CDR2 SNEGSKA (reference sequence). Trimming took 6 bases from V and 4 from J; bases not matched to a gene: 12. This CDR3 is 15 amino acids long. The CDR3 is CSALTSAQPYNEQFF. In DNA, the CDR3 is TGCAGTGCACTTACTAGCGCACAACCTTACAATGAGCAGTTCTTC.

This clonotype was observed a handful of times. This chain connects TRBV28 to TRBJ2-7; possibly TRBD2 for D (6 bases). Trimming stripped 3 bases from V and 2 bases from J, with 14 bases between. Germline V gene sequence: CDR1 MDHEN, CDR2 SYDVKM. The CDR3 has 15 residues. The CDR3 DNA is TGTGCCAGCAGTTTTCCACAGCGGGCAACCTACGAGCAGTACTTC. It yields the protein CASSFPQRATYEQYF.

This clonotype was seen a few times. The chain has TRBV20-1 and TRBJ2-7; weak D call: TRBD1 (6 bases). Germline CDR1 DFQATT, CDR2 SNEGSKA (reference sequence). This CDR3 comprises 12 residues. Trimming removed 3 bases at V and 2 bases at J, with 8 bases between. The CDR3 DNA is TGCAGTGCTAGGAGGGGGACCTACGAGCAGTACGTC. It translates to CSARRGTYEQYV.

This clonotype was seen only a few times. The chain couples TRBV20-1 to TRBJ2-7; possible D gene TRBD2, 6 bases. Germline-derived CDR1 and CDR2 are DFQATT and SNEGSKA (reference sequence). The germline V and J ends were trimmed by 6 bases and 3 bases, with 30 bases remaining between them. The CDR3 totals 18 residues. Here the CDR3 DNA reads TGCAGTGCCGCAATGGTCGTTGCGGGGAAGGGCCGTTACTACGAGCAGTACTTC. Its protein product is CSAAMVVAGKGRYYEQYF.

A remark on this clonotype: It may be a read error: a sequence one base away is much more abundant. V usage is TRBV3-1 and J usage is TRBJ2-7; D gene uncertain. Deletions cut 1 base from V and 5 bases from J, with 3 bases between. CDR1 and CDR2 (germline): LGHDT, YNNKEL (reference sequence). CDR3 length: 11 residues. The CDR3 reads CASSQVHEQYF. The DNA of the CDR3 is TGTGCCAGCAGCCAAGTCCACGAGCAGTACTTC.

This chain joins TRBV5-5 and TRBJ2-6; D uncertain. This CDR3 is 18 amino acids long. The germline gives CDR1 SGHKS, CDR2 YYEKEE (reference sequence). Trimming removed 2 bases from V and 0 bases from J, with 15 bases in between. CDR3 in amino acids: CASSFLSASSSGANVLTF. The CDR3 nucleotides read TGTGCCAGCAGCTTTCTCTCGGCTTCAAGCTCTGGGGCCAACGTCCTGACTTTC.

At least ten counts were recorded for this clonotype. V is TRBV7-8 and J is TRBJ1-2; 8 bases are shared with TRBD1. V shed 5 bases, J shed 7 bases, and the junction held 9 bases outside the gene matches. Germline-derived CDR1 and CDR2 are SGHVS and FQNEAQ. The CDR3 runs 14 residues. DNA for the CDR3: TGTGCCAGCAGCCCTGGACAGGGAGTCTTTGGCTACACCTTC. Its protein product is CASSPGQGVFGYTF.

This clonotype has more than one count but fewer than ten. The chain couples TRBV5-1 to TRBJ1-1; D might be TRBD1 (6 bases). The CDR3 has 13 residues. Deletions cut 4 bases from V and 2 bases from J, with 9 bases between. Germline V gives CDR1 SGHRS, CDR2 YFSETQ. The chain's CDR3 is CASSPGTNTEAFF. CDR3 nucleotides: TGCGCCAGCAGCCCAGGGACAAACACTGAAGCTTTCTTT.